The clone carrying this T cell receptor (beta chain) is medium-sized within its sample. The sample is drawn from a study of neurological immune-mediated disorders. TCRdb processed the 5' RACE reads anew with MiXCR; each CDR3 protein has one entry. The table includes tens of thousands of distinct CDR3 sequences, 3.4% detected once. This clonotype was obtained from a man in his forties with multiple sclerosis. Specimen: PBMCs.

CDR3 residues: CSATAGGTDTQYF. CDR3 sequence (DNA): TGCAGTGCCACCGCAGGGGGAACAGATACGCAGTATTTT. The chain carries TRBV20-1 and TRBJ2-3, with 7 bases fitting TRBD1. CDR1 is DFQATT and CDR2 is SNEGSKA in the germline V gene (reference sequence). The J segment lost 3 bases and the V segment lost 6 bases, leaving 6 bases of the junction unmatched. This CDR3 region has 13 residues.